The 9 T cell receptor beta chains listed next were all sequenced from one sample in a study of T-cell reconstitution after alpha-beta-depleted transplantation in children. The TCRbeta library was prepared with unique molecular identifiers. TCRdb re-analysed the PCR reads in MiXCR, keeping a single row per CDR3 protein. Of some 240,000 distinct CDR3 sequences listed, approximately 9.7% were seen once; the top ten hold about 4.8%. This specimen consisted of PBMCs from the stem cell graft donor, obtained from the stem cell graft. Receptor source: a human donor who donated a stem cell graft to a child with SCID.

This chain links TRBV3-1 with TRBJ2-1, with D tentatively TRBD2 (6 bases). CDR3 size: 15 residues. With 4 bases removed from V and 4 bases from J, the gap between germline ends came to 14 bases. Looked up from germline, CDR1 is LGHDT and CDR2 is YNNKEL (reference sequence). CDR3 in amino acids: CASSLRGSGYNEQFF. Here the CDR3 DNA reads TGTGCCAGCAGCCTCCGGGGGAGCGGGTACAATGAGCAGTTCTTC.

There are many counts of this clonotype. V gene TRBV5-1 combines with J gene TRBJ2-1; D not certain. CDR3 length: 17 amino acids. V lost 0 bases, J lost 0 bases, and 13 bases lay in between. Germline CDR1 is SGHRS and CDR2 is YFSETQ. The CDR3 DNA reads TGCGCCAGCAGCTTGGGAAGGGCAATCAGCTCCTACAATGAGCAGTTCTTC. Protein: CASSLGRAISSYNEQFF.

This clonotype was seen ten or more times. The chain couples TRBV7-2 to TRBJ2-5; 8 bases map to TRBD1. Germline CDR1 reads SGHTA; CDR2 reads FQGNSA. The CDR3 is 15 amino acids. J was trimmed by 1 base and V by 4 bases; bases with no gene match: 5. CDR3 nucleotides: TGTGCCAGCAGCTACCTCGGACAGGGCCAAGAGACCCAGTACTTC. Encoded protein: CASSYLGQGQETQYF.

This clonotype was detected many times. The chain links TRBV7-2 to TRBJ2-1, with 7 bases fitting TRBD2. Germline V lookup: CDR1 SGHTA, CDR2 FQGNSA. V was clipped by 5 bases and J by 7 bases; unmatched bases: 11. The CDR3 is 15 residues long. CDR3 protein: CASSRLADLRNEQFF. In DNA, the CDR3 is TGTGCCAGCAGCCGTCTAGCGGACCTAAGGAATGAGCAGTTCTTC.

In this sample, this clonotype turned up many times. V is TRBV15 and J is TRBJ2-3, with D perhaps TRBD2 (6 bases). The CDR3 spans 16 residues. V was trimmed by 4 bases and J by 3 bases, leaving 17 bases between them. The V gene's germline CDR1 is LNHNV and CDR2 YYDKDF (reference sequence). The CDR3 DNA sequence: TGTGCCACCAGCACGGGACTCACCATGGGGACAGATACGCAGTATTTT. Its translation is CATSTGLTMGTDTQYF.

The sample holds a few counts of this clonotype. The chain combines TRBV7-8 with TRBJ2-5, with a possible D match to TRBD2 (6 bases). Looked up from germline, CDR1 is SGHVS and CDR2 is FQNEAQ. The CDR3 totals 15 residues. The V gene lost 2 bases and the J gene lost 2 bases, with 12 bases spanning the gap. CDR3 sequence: CASSLTGLRQETQYF. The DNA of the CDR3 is TGTGCCAGCAGCTTAACGGGACTGAGGCAAGAGACCCAGTACTTC.

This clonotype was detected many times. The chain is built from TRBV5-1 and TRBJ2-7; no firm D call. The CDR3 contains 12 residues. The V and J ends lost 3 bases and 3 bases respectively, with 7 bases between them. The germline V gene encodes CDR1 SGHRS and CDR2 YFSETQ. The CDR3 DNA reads TGCGCCAGCAGCTCCGGGTACTACGAGCAGTACTTC. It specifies CASSSGYYEQYF.

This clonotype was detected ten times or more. Here the CDR3 DNA reads TGTGCCAGCAGCCAGGGTGCGGGCACCGGGGAGCTGTTTTTT. Its translation: CASSQGAGTGELFF. The chain links TRBV3-1 to TRBJ2-2; D perhaps matches TRBD2 (5 bases). CDR1 is LGHDT and CDR2 is YNNKEL in the germline V gene (reference sequence). This CDR3 comprises 14 residues. V lost 3 bases to trimming and J lost 4 bases, with 9 bases between them.

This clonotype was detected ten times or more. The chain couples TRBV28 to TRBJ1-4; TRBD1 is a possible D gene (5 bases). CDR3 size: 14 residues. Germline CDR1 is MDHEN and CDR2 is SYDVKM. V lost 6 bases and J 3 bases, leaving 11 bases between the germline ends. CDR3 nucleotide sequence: TGTGCCAGCAGGAATGGGGGGGCTAATGAAAAACTGTTTTTT. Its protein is CASRNGGANEKLFF.